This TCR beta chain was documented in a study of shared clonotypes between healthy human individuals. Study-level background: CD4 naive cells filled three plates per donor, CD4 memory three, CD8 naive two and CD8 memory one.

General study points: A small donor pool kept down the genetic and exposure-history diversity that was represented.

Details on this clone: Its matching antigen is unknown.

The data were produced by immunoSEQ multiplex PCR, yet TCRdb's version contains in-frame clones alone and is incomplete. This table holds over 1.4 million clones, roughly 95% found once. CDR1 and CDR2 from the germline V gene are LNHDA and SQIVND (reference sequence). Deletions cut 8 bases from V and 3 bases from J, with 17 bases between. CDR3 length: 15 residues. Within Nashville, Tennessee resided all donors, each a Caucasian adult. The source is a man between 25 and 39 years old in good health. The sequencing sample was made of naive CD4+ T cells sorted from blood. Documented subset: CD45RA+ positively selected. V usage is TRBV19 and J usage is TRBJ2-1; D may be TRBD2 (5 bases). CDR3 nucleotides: TGTGCCAGTTCGTTCACCGGCACTAGCTACAATGAGCAGTTCTTC. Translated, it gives CASSFTGTSYNEQFF.